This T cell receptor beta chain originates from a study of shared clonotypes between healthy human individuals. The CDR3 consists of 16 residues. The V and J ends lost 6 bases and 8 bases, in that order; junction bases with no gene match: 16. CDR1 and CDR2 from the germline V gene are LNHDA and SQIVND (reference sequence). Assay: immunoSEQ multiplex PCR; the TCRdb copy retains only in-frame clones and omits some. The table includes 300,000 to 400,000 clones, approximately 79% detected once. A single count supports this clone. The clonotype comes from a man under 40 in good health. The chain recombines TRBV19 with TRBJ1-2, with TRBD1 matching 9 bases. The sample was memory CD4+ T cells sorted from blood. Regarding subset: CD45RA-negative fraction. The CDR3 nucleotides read TGTGCCAGTAGAACCACTGCGATGGGACAGGGCGGCGGCTACACCTTC. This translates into CASRTTAMGQGGGYTF.